The 7 T cell receptor beta chains below all came from one sample that was sequenced in a study of T cells after yellow fever vaccination. TCRdb itself ran the 5' RACE reads through MiXCR, one entry per CDR3 protein. The repertoire holds under 500,000 distinct CDR3 sequences, with around a sixth as singletons. Sequencing was performed on PBMCs, taken before the yellow fever booster vaccination. The source is a man between 18 and 35 years old who received the YFV17D yellow fever vaccine.

In its sample, this clonotype was seen a few times. The chain links TRBV7-9 to TRBJ1-4; TRBD1 matches at 9 bases. V was clipped by 4 bases and J by 10 bases; unmatched bases: 7. The CDR3 is 14 amino acids. Germline assignment: CDR1 SEHNR and CDR2 FQNEAQ (reference sequence). In DNA, the CDR3 is TGTGCCAGCAGCTGGGGACAGGGAGGCGGAAAACTGTTTTTT. Translation: CASSWGQGGGKLFF. Looking up the rest from reference TRBV7-9 and TRBJ1-4 gives the full variable domain: DTGVSQNPRHKITKRGQNVTFRCDPISEHNRLYWYRQTLGQGPEFLTYFQNEAQLEKSRLLSDRFSAERPKGSFSTLEIQRTEQGDSAMYLCASSWGQGGGKLFFGSGTQLSVL.

This clonotype was picked up a small number of times. The V call is TRBV6-1, the J call TRBJ1-2; D perhaps matches TRBD1 (5 bases). Germline CDR1 is MNHNS and CDR2 is SASEGT. The CDR3 covers 16 residues. V lost 4 bases, J lost 0 bases, and 15 bases lay in between. The CDR3 bases are TGTGCCAGCAGTGTTGAAAGACAGACAGCTAACTATGGCTACACCTTC. The encoded protein is CASSVERQTANYGYTF.

This clonotype was found a few times. J is TRBJ2-3 and V is TRBV6-5; D is perhaps TRBD2 (7 bases). The V and J ends lost 0 bases and 2 bases respectively, with 15 bases between them. This CDR3 contains 17 residues. Germline CDR1 and CDR2: MNHEY and SVGAGI. DNA of the CDR3: TGTGCCAGCAGTTACTCAGGGGGAGCGGGGCACACAGATACGCAGTATTTT. Its protein is CASSYSGGAGHTDTQYF.

This chain connects TRBV6-1 to TRBJ2-1; TRBD2 might be the D (5 bases). V was trimmed by 7 bases and J by 2 bases, leaving 6 bases between them. The V gene's germline CDR1 is MNHNS and CDR2 SASEGT. This CDR3 is built from 12 residues. This chain's CDR3 is CASKEAYNEQFF. The CDR3, as DNA: TGTGCCAGCAAGGAGGCCTACAATGAGCAGTTCTTC.

This clonotype was recorded a few times. This chain connects TRBV27 to TRBJ2-1, with unresolved D. The CDR3 runs 15 residues. The germline V gene has CDR1 MNHEY and CDR2 SMNVEV (reference sequence). Deletions cut 3 bases from V and 8 bases from J, with 17 bases between. CDR3 residues: CASSFHGSLLYEQFF. CDR3 DNA sequence: TGTGCCAGCAGTTTTCATGGGTCCCTCTTGTATGAGCAGTTCTTC.

The chain is built from TRBV6-6 and TRBJ1-1; TRBD1 matches 9 bases. With 6 bases clipped from V and 5 bases from J, the junction kept 4 bases outside the gene matches. CDR1 is MNHNY and CDR2 is SVGAGI in the germline V gene (reference sequence). There are 13 residues in the CDR3. As DNA, the CDR3 is TGTGCCAGCAGGGAACAGGGGGCAACTGAAGCTTTCTTT. Amino acids: CASREQGATEAFF.

The chain has TRBV6-1 and TRBJ2-7; maybe TRBD1 (6 bases). The CDR3 runs 16 residues. Germline lookup yields CDR1 MNHNS and CDR2 SASEGT. Trimming pared 2 bases from V and 1 base from J, leaving 15 bases between. The CDR3 loop is CASSEPAAQGSYEQYF. CDR3 bases: TGTGCCAGCAGTGAACCGGCTGCACAGGGATCCTACGAGCAGTACTTC.